A single sample gave rise to the 30 T cell receptor beta chains below, sequenced in a study of OX40 agonist ivuxolimab in advanced cancers. Repertoires were generated with immunoSEQ multiplex PCR, while TCRdb's copy carries only in-frame clones and drops some. The table records about 74,000 clones, more than 75% of them present only once. The starting material was CD4+ or CD8+ T cells sorted from blood, obtained in a trial of the OX40 agonist ivuxolimab. These receptors originate from an adult with an advanced solid tumor such as melanoma, head and neck, liver or kidney cancer.

CDR3 in DNA: TGTGCCAGCAGCTTAGCGGGGGGGCGCACAGATACGCAGTATTTT. This gives the protein CASSLAGGRTDTQYF. The rearrangement links TRBV7-6 to TRBJ2-3, with D tentatively TRBD2 (7 bases). The germline V gene has CDR1 SGHVS and CDR2 FNYEAQ. The V and J ends lost 0 bases and 1 base respectively, with 8 bases between them. The CDR3 spans 15 residues.

DNA for the CDR3: TGTGCCAGCAGCTCTAATACAGGCGATACGCAGTATTTT. This sequence encodes CASSSNTGDTQYF. The genes are TRBV7-3 and TRBJ2-3, with TRBD1 as a possible D gene (5 bases). V lost 4 bases and J 6 bases, leaving 11 bases between the germline ends. This CDR3 is 13 amino acids long. Per germline, CDR1 SGHTA and CDR2 FQGTGA.

J is TRBJ2-7 and V is TRBV7-2, with 7 bases matching TRBD1. Trimming cost V 5 bases and J 2 bases; bases outside gene matches: 9. In germline, CDR1 is SGHTA, CDR2 FQGNSA. This CDR3 contains 15 residues. CDR3 coding DNA: TGTGCCAGCAGCCTAGGGCAACAGGGGACCTACGAGCAGTACTTC. Amino acids: CASSLGQQGTYEQYF. Full variable domain (outside the CDR3, taken from reference TRBV7-2 and TRBJ2-7): GAGVSQSPSNKVTEKGKDVELRCDPISGHTALYWYRQSLGQGLEFLIYFQGNSAPDKSGLPSDRFSAERTGGSVSTLTIQRTQQEDSAVYLCASSLGQQGTYEQYFGPGTRLTVT.

The chain is built from TRBV7-9 and TRBJ2-1, with 10 bases that match TRBD2. Germline assignment: CDR1 SEHNR and CDR2 FQNEAQ (reference sequence). The CDR3 totals 16 residues. V lost 1 base, J lost 8 bases, and 8 bases stayed unmatched. Here the CDR3 reads CASSLVASGSPHEQFF. In nucleotides, the CDR3 is TGTGCCAGCAGCTTAGTGGCTAGCGGGAGCCCCCATGAGCAGTTCTTC.

V and J are TRBV7-9 and TRBJ1-3; D might be TRBD1 (5 bases). The length of the CDR3 is 16 residues. With 3 bases removed from V and 0 bases from J, the gap between germline ends came to 12 bases. CDR1 is SEHNR and CDR2 is FQNEAQ in the germline V gene (reference sequence). The CDR3 protein is CASSLAGRLSGNTIYF. In DNA form, the CDR3 reads TGTGCCAGCAGCTTGGCAGGGCGCCTCTCTGGAAACACCATATATTTT.

In this sample, this clone turned up a few times. The rearrangement uses TRBV5-5 and TRBJ2-5; 7 bases match TRBD1. Germline-derived CDR1 and CDR2 are SGHKS and YYEKEE (reference sequence). J gave up 0 bases and V 3 bases, and 5 bases lay outside the gene matches. This CDR3 comprises 15 residues. The CDR3: CASSSITGDQETQYF. In DNA form, the CDR3 reads TGTGCCAGCAGCTCTATTACAGGGGACCAAGAGACCCAGTACTTC.

This clone turned up a few times. J is TRBJ2-1 and V is TRBV6-4; possibly TRBD1 or TRBD2 for D (6 bases each). Trimming stripped 4 bases from V and 9 bases from J, with 16 bases between. Germline V gene sequence: CDR1 MRHNA, CDR2 SNTAGT. The CDR3 is 14 residues long. CDR3 DNA sequence: TGTGCCAGCAGTGTACAGGGAGGTCCATTTGAGCAGTTCTTC. Residues: CASSVQGGPFEQFF.

The chain joins TRBV7-7 to TRBJ2-2; tentatively, D is TRBD2 (5 bases). The V end lost 1 base, the J end lost 8 bases, and 11 bases lay between the germline ends. Germline values: CDR1 SSHAT, CDR2 FNYEAQ (reference sequence). This CDR3 is 14 amino acids long. In DNA form, the CDR3 reads TGTGCCAGCAGCTTAGGAGGGCCCTCGGGGGAGCTGTTTTTT. It codes for CASSLGGPSGELFF.

The chain links TRBV28 to TRBJ1-3, with TRBD1 identical over 7 bases. The length of the CDR3 is 14 residues. J gave up 3 bases and V 8 bases, and 7 bases lay outside the gene matches. Germline V gives CDR1 MDHEN, CDR2 SYDVKM. The CDR3 DNA follows: TGTGCCAGCGGCCCAGGGGGAAGTGGAAACACCATATATTTT. Translated: CASGPGGSGNTIYF.

This chain links TRBV19 with TRBJ2-3; D assignment may be TRBD1 or TRBD2 (5 bases each). This CDR3 is 14 amino acids long. Deletions cut 6 bases from V and 9 bases from J, with 19 bases between. Germline lookup yields CDR1 LNHDA and CDR2 SQIVND (reference sequence). The CDR3 bases are TGTGCCAGTAGCACCAGAGGGGTCTCTTTGACGCAGTATTTT. Translating it yields CASSTRGVSLTQYF.

The chain is built from TRBV20-1 and TRBJ2-5; no clear D. The CDR3 consists of 11 residues. The germline V and J ends were trimmed by 1 base and 3 bases, with 3 bases remaining between them. Germline V gene sequence: CDR1 DFQATT, CDR2 SNEGSKA (reference sequence). CDR3 protein: CSARVEETQYF. The CDR3 bases are TGCAGTGCTAGAGTAGAAGAGACCCAGTACTTC.

This chain links TRBV6-1 with TRBJ2-2; no definite D call. The CDR3 contains 14 residues. Deletions cut 7 bases from V and 3 bases from J, with 12 bases between. In germline, CDR1 is MNHNS, CDR2 SASEGT. CDR3 sequence: CASIKPADTGELFF. The CDR3 DNA reads TGTGCCAGCATCAAGCCAGCCGACACCGGGGAGCTGTTTTTT.

The V and J genes are TRBV4-3 and TRBJ1-2; TRBD1 might be the D (5 bases). The CDR3 covers 14 residues. From germline, CDR1 is LGHNA and CDR2 YSLEER. With 0 bases removed from V and 1 base from J, the gap between germline ends came to 6 bases. The CDR3: CASSQDTGNYGYTF. CDR3 in DNA: TGCGCCAGCAGCCAAGATACAGGTAACTATGGCTACACCTTC.

The genes are TRBV19 and TRBJ2-7, with TRBD2 as a possible D gene (5 bases). Deletions cut 5 bases from V and 2 bases from J, with 13 bases between. Germline CDR1 and CDR2: LNHDA and SQIVND (reference sequence). The CDR3 covers 14 residues. The CDR3 coding sequence is TGTGCCAGTAGTCGACTCCTCGGGGCCTACGAGCAGTACTTC. Translated, it gives CASSRLLGAYEQYF.

The genes are TRBV6-6 and TRBJ2-7; possible D gene TRBD2, 5 bases. The germline gives CDR1 MNHNY, CDR2 SVGAGI (reference sequence). Trimming took off 2 bases at V and 4 bases at J, with 15 bases between the two ends. The CDR3 is 15 residues long. The CDR3 coding sequence is TGTGCCAGCAGTTACAGCGGCCTCGCCCCTTACGAGCAGTACTTC. Translated: CASSYSGLAPYEQYF.

About this clone: The sample holds other DNA sequences that translate to the same CDR3. The chain carries TRBV5-1 and TRBJ2-7; D is perhaps TRBD2 (7 bases). The CDR3 contains 15 residues. V lost 1 base and J 0 bases, leaving 11 bases between the germline ends. Germline values: CDR1 SGHRS, CDR2 YFSETQ. The CDR3 nucleotides read TGCGCCAGCAGCTTGAGGGGGGGTTCCTCCTACGAGCAGTACTTC. It encodes CASSLRGGSSYEQYF.

V gene TRBV7-9 combines with J gene TRBJ2-5; 9 positions match TRBD2. The CDR3 loop spans 16 amino acids. Germline values: CDR1 SEHNR, CDR2 FQNEAQ (reference sequence). V gave up 2 bases and J gave up 4 bases; unmatched junction bases: 8. DNA of the CDR3: TGTGCCAGCAGCTTATATAGCGGGAGTAAAATAGAGACCCAGTACTTC. Translating gives CASSLYSGSKIETQYF. The whole variable domain, remainder taken from reference TRBV7-9 and TRBJ2-5, is DTGVSQNPRHKITKRGQNVTFRCDPISEHNRLYWYRQTLGQGPEFLTYFQNEAQLEKSRLLSDRFSAERPKGSFSTLEIQRTEQGDSAMYLCASSLYSGSKIETQYFGPGTRLLVL.

The chain is built from TRBV29-1 and TRBJ2-3, with D tentatively TRBD1 (6 bases). The germline gives CDR1 SQVTM, CDR2 ANQGSEA. Trimming shortened V by 4 bases and J by 1 base, and 6 bases separated the two germline ends. The CDR3 extends over 12 amino acids. The CDR3 DNA reads TGCAGCGTTGGACAGGGCACAGATACGCAGTATTTT. Translation gives CSVGQGTDTQYF.

The chain joins TRBV19 to TRBJ1-2; D is unclear. Germline loops: CDR1 LNHDA, CDR2 SQIVND (reference sequence). This CDR3 spans 13 amino acids. Deletions cut 10 bases from V and 8 bases from J, with 20 bases between. The chain's CDR3 is CATPSPTGRGYTF. CDR3 nucleotides: TGTGCCACCCCCTCTCCGACGGGGAGAGGCTACACCTTC.

This sequence joins TRBV7-2 and TRBJ2-2; D gene uncertain. Between the trimmed V and J ends, which lost 7 bases and 6 bases, there was a span of 6 bases. The length of the CDR3 is 11 residues. Looked up from germline, CDR1 is SGHTA and CDR2 is FQGNSA. This CDR3 is CASTNPGELFF. In DNA, the CDR3 is TGTGCCAGCACCAATCCCGGGGAGCTGTTTTTT.

The V and J genes are TRBV5-1 and TRBJ2-7; 7 positions match TRBD1. The J segment lost 6 bases and the V segment lost 4 bases, leaving 7 bases of the junction unmatched. CDR1 is SGHRS and CDR2 is YFSETQ in the germline V gene. This CDR3 comprises 13 residues. Here the CDR3 DNA reads TGCGCCAGCAGCCTGCCGGGACAGCTCGAGCAGTACTTC. Translating it yields CASSLPGQLEQYF. The variable domain in full, with the rest retrieved from reference TRBV5-1 and TRBJ2-7, is KAGVTQTPRYLIKTRGQQVTLSCSPISGHRSVSWYQQTPGQGLQFLFEYFSETQRNKGNFPGRFSGRQFSNSRSEMNVSTLELGDSALYLCASSLPGQLEQYFGPGTRLTVT.

As regards this clone: At the DNA level, this CDR3 is encoded by other sequences in the same sample as well. The V gene is TRBV27, the J gene TRBJ1-2; tentative D call: TRBD1 (5 bases). Trimming took 3 bases from V and 2 from J, leaving 7 bases between them. CDR3 length equals 13 residues. Germline V gene lookup returns CDR1 MNHEY and CDR2 SMNVEV (reference sequence). The CDR3 bases are TGTGCCAGCAGTTTCAGGGAGAACTATGGCTACACCTTC. Encoded protein: CASSFRENYGYTF.

The CDR3 loop is CASSQSHNNEQFF. The DNA for the CDR3 is TGTGCCAGCTCACAATCACACAACAATGAGCAGTTCTTC. The chain employs TRBV18 and TRBJ2-1; D uncertain. This CDR3 comprises 13 residues. Trimming shortened V by 4 bases and J by 5 bases, and 9 bases separated the two germline ends. Looked up from germline, CDR1 is KGHSH and CDR2 is LQKENI.

The chain couples TRBV5-1 to TRBJ1-1; D gene unclear. The germline V and J ends were trimmed by 5 bases and 1 base, with 9 bases remaining between them. The CDR3 sequence is 13 residues long. Germline V lookup: CDR1 SGHRS, CDR2 YFSETQ. This CDR3 is CASRAGQNTEAFF. For the CDR3, the DNA is TGCGCCAGCAGGGCCGGGCAGAACACTGAAGCTTTCTTT.

This rearrangement joins TRBV5-1 to TRBJ2-1; D may be TRBD1 or TRBD2 (5 bases each). V lost 4 bases and J lost 6, with 20 bases in between. This CDR3 comprises 16 residues. Germline CDR1 SGHRS, CDR2 YFSETQ. The CDR3 DNA is TGCGCCAGCAGCCTGACCGGGACCCGGGGATTCAATGAGCAGTTCTTC. Its protein product is CASSLTGTRGFNEQFF.

The chain recombines TRBV7-2 with TRBJ1-4; the match to TRBD1 covers 8 bases. From germline, CDR1 is SGHTA and CDR2 FQGNSA. Losses at the gene ends were 4 bases for V and 2 bases for J; bases not matched to a gene: 3. The CDR3 has 15 residues. Here the CDR3 DNA reads TGTGCCAGCAGCTCGAACAGGGGGACTAATGAAAAACTGTTTTTT. This encodes CASSSNRGTNEKLFF.

The chain combines TRBV27 with TRBJ1-2; D unclear. The length of the CDR3 is 12 residues. The V gene's germline CDR1 is MNHEY and CDR2 SMNVEV (reference sequence). Trimming stripped 5 bases from V and 7 bases from J, with 11 bases between. In nucleotides, the CDR3 is TGTGCCAGCAGTGACTGGGTTCGTGGCTACACCTTC. This encodes CASSDWVRGYTF.

The genes are TRBV2 and TRBJ2-7, with D perhaps given as TRBD1 or TRBD2 (5 bases each). Germline loops: CDR1 SNHLY, CDR2 FYNNEI. Trimming stripped 8 bases from V and 1 base from J, with 15 bases between. This CDR3 is 14 amino acids long. The CDR3 DNA sequence: TGTGCCAGCCGGGACCATAGCACTTCCTACGAGCAGTACTTC. Its protein is CASRDHSTSYEQYF.

This sequence joins TRBV7-9 and TRBJ1-1; a possible D gene is TRBD1 (5 bases). With 3 bases removed from V and 10 bases from J, the gap between germline ends came to 15 bases. CDR1 is SEHNR, CDR2 FQNEAQ, per germline (reference sequence). This CDR3 region has 13 residues. CDR3 DNA sequence: TGTGCCAGCAGCTTGGCGGGGACTTCAGCAGCTTTCTTT. This gives the protein CASSLAGTSAAFF.

This clone was recorded once. The chain combines TRBV9 with TRBJ2-5; 9 nucleotides align to TRBD2. The CDR3 sequence is 16 residues long. Germline lookup yields CDR1 SGDLS and CDR2 YYNGEE. Trimming removed 0 bases from V and 5 bases from J; junction bases left unmatched: 8. The CDR3 DNA follows: TGTGCCAGCAGCGTAGTCGGTAGCGGGAGCTGGGAGACCCAGTACTTC. This translates into CASSVVGSGSWETQYF.